These T cell receptor beta chains were read from a single sample in a study of CD8 T cells in ankylosing spondylitis. TCRdb used MiXCR to reprocess the 5' RACE reads, holding one entry per CDR3 protein. The data contain 120,000 to 150,000 distinct CDR3 sequences, roughly 8% of them singletons. Input material: synovial fluid, either unsorted or a sorted T cell fraction (not recorded which). Source of these receptors: a male donor with ankylosing spondylitis. Both conserved end residues are part of each CDR3. Each record gives: J gene, clone size, V gene, D gene, CDR3 DNA, CDR3 protein. D genes are given only for firm matches. Part of the rows lack a size; the others show once, few, many or a class for expanded clones.

J: TRBJ2-1; size: many; V: TRBV7-2; D: TRBD2; DNA: TGTGCCAGCATCCTGACTAGCGGGGGCCCCAATGAGCAGTTCTTC; CDR3: CASILTSGGPNEQFF
J: TRBJ2-5; size: NA; V: TRBV20-1; D: TRBD2; DNA: TGCAGTGCACTTAGCGGGAGTCGGGAGACCCAGTACTTC; CDR3: CSALSGSRETQYF
J: TRBJ2-2; size: many; V: TRBV6-2/TRBV6-3; D: TRBD2; DNA: TGTGCCAGCAGTTCGTTAGGACTAGCCCCCACCTACACCGGGGAGCTGTTTTTT; CDR3: CASSSLGLAPTYTGELFF
J: TRBJ1-1; size: many; V: TRBV5-1; D: NA; DNA: TGCGCCAGCAGCTTTAGCTCATTCACTGAAGCTTTCTTT; CDR3: CASSFSSFTEAFF
J: TRBJ2-7; size: NA; V: TRBV6-1; D: TRBD2; DNA: TGTGCCAGCAGGCCCGGGACTAGCGGGAACTACGAGCAGTACTTC; CDR3: CASRPGTSGNYEQYF
J: TRBJ2-3; size: NA; V: TRBV9; D: NA; DNA: TGTGCCAGCAGCGTAGATAAGGGAACAGATACGCAGTATTTT; CDR3: CASSVDKGTDTQYF
J: TRBJ2-3; size: many; V: TRBV11-2; D: NA; DNA: TGTGCCAGCAGCTCCGGGACCACAGATACGCAGTATTTT; CDR3: CASSSGTTDTQYF
J: TRBJ1-5; size: few; V: TRBV4-2; D: NA; DNA: TGTGCCAGCAGCCAAGGTCGCTATCAGCCCCAGCATTTT; CDR3: CASSQGRYQPQHF
J: TRBJ1-2; size: few; V: TRBV7-2; D: TRBD1; DNA: TGTGCCAGCAGCCCACAGACAGGGGGTGCCTATGGCTACACCTTC; CDR3: CASSPQTGGAYGYTF
J: TRBJ2-7; size: many; V: TRBV5-1; D: NA; DNA: TGCGCCACCCGCCGGGAGCAGTACTTC; CDR3: CATRREQYF
J: TRBJ2-7; size: many; V: TRBV20-1; D: NA; DNA: TGCAGTGCACAAACATGGACCTACGAGCAGTACTTC; CDR3: CSAQTWTYEQYF
J: TRBJ1-4; size: many; V: TRBV20-1; D: NA; DNA: TGCAGTGCTAGACATCTCGCGACTAATGAAAAACTGTTTTTT; CDR3: CSARHLATNEKLFF
J: TRBJ1-1; size: few; V: TRBV5-6; D: TRBD1; DNA: TGTGCCAGCAGCCCGGGGACAGCCCAGAGCACTGAAGCTTTCTTT; CDR3: CASSPGTAQSTEAFF
J: TRBJ1-2; size: few; V: TRBV20-1; D: NA; DNA: TGCAGTGCGCCCGAGGACAGAGGCTATGGCTACACCTTC; CDR3: CSAPEDRGYGYTF
J: TRBJ1-5; size: NA; V: TRBV5-8; D: NA; DNA: TGTGCCAGCAGCTTACAGGGTGGGGATCAGCCCCAGCATTTT; CDR3: CASSLQGGDQPQHF
J: TRBJ2-5; size: many; V: TRBV5-1; D: TRBD2; DNA: TGCGCCAGCAGCTTGGGACTAGCGGGAGGGTCCCAGTACTTC; CDR3: CASSLGLAGGSQYF
J: TRBJ1-5; size: few; V: TRBV27; D: NA; DNA: NA; CDR3: CASSSSGRGVEPQHF
J: TRBJ2-7; size: many; V: TRBV20-1; D: NA; DNA: TGCAGTGCTACGACCTACTCCCAAAGAGGGTACTTC; CDR3: CSATTYSQRGYF
J: TRBJ2-7; size: many; V: TRBV20-1; D: NA; DNA: TGCAGTGCTCTCCATAGCGGCGAGCAGTACTTC; CDR3: CSALHSGEQYF
J: TRBJ2-2; size: many; V: TRBV5-1; D: NA; DNA: TGCGCCAGCAGCTTCCAAGGGGGGACGAACACCGGGGAGCTGTTTTTT; CDR3: CASSFQGGTNTGELFF
J: TRBJ2-1; size: NA; V: TRBV14; D: NA; DNA: TGTGCCAGCAGCCCTTACTCCTACAATGAGCAGTTCTTC; CDR3: CASSPYSYNEQFF
J: TRBJ1-4; size: NA; V: TRBV20-1; D: NA; DNA: TGCAGTGCTAGACCAGGGGACGAAAAACTGTTTTTT; CDR3: CSARPGDEKLFF
J: TRBJ2-1; size: few; V: TRBV6-5; D: NA; DNA: TGTGCCAGCAGTTCGACGACCACCTACACCTACAATGAGCAGTTCTTC; CDR3: CASSSTTTYTYNEQFF
J: TRBJ2-5; size: many; V: TRBV29-1; D: NA; DNA: TGCAGCGTTGAAGATCGAGGTCGGGCGGAGACCCAGTACTTC; CDR3: CSVEDRGRAETQYF
J: TRBJ2-4; size: many; V: TRBV28; D: NA; DNA: TGTGCCAGCAGTTTATTGGCAGGAAACATTCAGTACTTC; CDR3: CASSLLAGNIQYF
J: TRBJ2-1; size: many; V: TRBV4-2; D: TRBD2; DNA: TGTGCCAGCAGCCAAGAACTGCGACTAGCGGTCAATGAGCAGTTCTTC; CDR3: CASSQELRLAVNEQFF
J: TRBJ1-2; size: many; V: TRBV7-2; D: TRBD1; DNA: TGTGCCAGCAGCTTAGCGCGGGACAGCAACTATGGCTACACCTTC; CDR3: CASSLARDSNYGYTF
J: TRBJ2-2; size: NA; V: TRBV29-1; D: NA; DNA: TGCAGCGTCAATTACAGGGTCTCCGGGGAGCTGTTTTTT; CDR3: CSVNYRVSGELFF
J: TRBJ2-5; size: NA; V: TRBV12-3/TRBV12-4; D: NA; DNA: TGTGCCAGCAGCGGTGCAGGGGTGGGCGAGACCCAGTACTTC; CDR3: CASSGAGVGETQYF
J: TRBJ1-2; size: many; V: TRBV6-5; D: TRBD1; DNA: TGTGCCTCGACAGGGCGAAACTATGGCTACACCTTC; CDR3: CASTGRNYGYTF
J: TRBJ2-1; size: many; V: TRBV30; D: NA; DNA: TGTGCCTGGAGTGTAAAAGGGCACAATGAGCAGTTCTTC; CDR3: CAWSVKGHNEQFF
J: TRBJ2-2; size: many; V: TRBV15; D: NA; DNA: TGTGCCACCAGCAGAGATCCGGGCAACACCGGGGAGCTGTTTTTT; CDR3: CATSRDPGNTGELFF
J: TRBJ1-2; size: NA; V: TRBV5-6; D: NA; DNA: TGTGCCAGCAGCCCCAACTACCGGAACTATGGCTACACCTTC; CDR3: CASSPNYRNYGYTF
J: TRBJ2-3; size: few; V: TRBV10-3; D: NA; DNA: TGTGCCACCCTACAGGGTAGGGCAGATACGCAGTATTTT; CDR3: CATLQGRADTQYF
J: TRBJ1-6; size: many; V: TRBV4-1; D: NA; DNA: TGCGCCAGCAGCCTTAATAATGTGGCGGACGACAGCTCACCCCTCCACTTT; CDR3: CASSLNNVADDSSPLHF
J: TRBJ2-1; size: many; V: TRBV20-1; D: NA; DNA: TGCAGTGCCCCAGCGGGCGAGCCCTACAATGAGCAGTTCTTC; CDR3: CSAPAGEPYNEQFF
J: TRBJ2-2; size: many; V: TRBV29-1; D: NA; DNA: TGCAGCGTGGGCAGGGTGGATACCGGGGAGCTGTTTTTT; CDR3: CSVGRVDTGELFF
J: TRBJ1-2; size: NA; V: TRBV5-1; D: TRBD1; DNA: TGCGCCAGCAGCCCGGAACCGGGACAGATCTATGGCTACACCTTC; CDR3: CASSPEPGQIYGYTF
J: TRBJ1-1; size: many; V: TRBV29-1; D: TRBD1; DNA: TGCAGCGTTTGGCGATACAGGGGTTTAAACACTGAAGCTTTCTTT; CDR3: CSVWRYRGLNTEAFF
J: TRBJ2-7; size: few; V: TRBV29-1; D: NA; DNA: TGCAGCGGGGGGACACGGGCGTGGGAAGAGCAGTACTTC; CDR3: CSGGTRAWEEQYF
J: TRBJ1-5; size: NA; V: TRBV28; D: NA; DNA: TGTGCCAGCAGTCTCCCCCCGCAGGAGCTAAATCAGCCCCAGCATTTT; CDR3: CASSLPPQELNQPQHF
J: TRBJ1-4; size: many; V: TRBV5-1; D: TRBD1; DNA: TGCGCCAGCAGCAAGAGACCAGTGGGACAGCTTGCAACTAATGAAAAACTGTTTTTT; CDR3: CASSKRPVGQLATNEKLFF